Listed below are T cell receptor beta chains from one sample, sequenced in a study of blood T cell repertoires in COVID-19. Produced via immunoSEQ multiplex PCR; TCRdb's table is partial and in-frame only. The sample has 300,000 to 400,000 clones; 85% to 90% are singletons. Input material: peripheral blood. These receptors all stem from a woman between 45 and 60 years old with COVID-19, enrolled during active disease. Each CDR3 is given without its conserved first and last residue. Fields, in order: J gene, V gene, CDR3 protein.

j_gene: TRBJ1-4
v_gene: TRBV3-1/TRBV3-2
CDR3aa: ASSQEGSAANEKLF

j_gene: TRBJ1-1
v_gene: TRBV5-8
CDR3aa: ASSLTSRNRGAF

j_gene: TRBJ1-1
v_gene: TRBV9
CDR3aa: ASSVSLDRVAEAF

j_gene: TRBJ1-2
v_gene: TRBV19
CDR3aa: ASSIKTGANYGYT

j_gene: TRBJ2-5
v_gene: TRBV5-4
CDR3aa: ASSLEPAGAYWTQY

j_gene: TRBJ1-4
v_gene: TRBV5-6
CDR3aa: ASSGYILPNEKLF

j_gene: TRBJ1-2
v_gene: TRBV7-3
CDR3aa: ASSFRDYVGYT

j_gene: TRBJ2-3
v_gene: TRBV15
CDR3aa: ATSRDGDIADTQY

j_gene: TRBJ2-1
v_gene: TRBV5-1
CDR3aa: ASSLRPGLAGGYEQF

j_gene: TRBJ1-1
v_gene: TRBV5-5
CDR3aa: ASSRLFGTGGGNTEAF

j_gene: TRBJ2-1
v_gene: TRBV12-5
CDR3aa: ASGLAGGYNEQF

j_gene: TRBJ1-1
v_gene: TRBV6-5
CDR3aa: ASSYYRGGNTEAF

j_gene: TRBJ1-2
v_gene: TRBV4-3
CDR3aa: ASSQFVETGVGYT

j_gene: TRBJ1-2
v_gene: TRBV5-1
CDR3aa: ASSRQGASGYT

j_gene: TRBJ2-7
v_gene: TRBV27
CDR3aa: ASRSSDRISYEQY

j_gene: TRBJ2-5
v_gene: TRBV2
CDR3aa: ATRGVRTQY

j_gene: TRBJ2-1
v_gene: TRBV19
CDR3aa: ASSPYRPGLASYNEQF

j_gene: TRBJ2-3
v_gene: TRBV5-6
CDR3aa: ASSSDPFTGTGGEDTQY

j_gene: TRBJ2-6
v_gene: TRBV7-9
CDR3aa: ASSETESGANVLT

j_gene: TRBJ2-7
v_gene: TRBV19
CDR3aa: ASSSSSVGSYEQY

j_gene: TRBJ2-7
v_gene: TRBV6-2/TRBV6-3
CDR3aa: ASSSPGLRSYEQY

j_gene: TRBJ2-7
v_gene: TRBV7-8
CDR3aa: ASSFSGGEYEQY

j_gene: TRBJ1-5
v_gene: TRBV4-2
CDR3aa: ASSGGTVGNQPQH

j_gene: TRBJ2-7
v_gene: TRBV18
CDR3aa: ASSPDSTTYEQY

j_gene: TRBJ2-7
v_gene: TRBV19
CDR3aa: ASSITGGIEQY

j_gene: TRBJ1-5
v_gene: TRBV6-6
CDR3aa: ASSYGTDSNQPQH

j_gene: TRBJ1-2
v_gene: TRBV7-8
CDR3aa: ASSLVSGGGYGYT

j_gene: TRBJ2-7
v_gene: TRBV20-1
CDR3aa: SASTLGTGVYEQY

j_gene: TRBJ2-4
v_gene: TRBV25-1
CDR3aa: ASSKSGAKNIQY

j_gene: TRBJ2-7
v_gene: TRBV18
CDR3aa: ASSPPIAGGKGPEQY

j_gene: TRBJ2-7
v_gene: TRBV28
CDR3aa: ASSLNRRIAYEQY

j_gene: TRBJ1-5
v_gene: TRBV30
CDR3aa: AWSTRGGGQPQH

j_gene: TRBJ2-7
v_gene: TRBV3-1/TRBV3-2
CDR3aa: ASSQVDRLTYEQY

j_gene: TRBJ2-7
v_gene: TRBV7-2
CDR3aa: ASSYSGTDAYEQY

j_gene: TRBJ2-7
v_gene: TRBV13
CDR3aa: ASSEAAGSYEQY

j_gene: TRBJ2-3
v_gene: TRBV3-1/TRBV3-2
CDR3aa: ASSQGLLAGGTDTQY

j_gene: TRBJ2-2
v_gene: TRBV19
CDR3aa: ASSVLAGALPGELF

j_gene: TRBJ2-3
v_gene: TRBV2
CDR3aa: ASTPGDWTGGAFTDTQY

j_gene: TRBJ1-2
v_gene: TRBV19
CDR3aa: ASSTLGTAFLGGYT

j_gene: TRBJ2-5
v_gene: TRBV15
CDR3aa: ATSTQGLAGVETQY

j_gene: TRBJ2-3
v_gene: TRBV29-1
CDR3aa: SVEGTSGTDTQY

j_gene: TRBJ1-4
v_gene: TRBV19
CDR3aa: ASSISGATNEKLF

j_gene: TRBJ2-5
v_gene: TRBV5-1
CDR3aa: ASSLDGRVETQY

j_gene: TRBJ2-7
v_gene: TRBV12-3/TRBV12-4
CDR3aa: ASSPDRLYEQY

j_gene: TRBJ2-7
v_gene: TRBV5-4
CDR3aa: ASSLASYEQY

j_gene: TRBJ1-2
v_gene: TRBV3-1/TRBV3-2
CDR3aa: ASSQPTGGGYGYT

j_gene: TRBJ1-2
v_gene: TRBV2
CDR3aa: ATMRDTNYGYT

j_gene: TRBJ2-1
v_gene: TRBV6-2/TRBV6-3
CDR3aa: ASSYRLQDTYNEQF

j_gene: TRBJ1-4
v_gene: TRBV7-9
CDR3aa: ASSLHDRGDNEKLF

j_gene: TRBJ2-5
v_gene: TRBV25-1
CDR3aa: ASSEFVAEETQY